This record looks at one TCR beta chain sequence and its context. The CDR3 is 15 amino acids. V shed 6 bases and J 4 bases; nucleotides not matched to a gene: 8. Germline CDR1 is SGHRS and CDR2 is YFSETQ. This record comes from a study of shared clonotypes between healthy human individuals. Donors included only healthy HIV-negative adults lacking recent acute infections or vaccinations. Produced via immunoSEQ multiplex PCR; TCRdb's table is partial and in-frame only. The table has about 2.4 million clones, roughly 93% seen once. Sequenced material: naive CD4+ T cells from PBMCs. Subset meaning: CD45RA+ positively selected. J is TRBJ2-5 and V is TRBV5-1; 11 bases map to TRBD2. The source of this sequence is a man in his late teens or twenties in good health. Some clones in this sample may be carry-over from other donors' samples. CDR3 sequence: CASKLLAGEGETQYF. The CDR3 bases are TGCGCCAGCAAACTACTAGCGGGAGAAGGAGAGACCCAGTACTTC.